The clone carrying this T cell receptor beta chain was counted once. The antigen is not known. The data were taken from a study of shared clonotypes between healthy human individuals. Notes on the study in general: The four-donor shared clonotypes exceeded non-shared clonotypes in generation probability, with non-shared ones scoring lower. The study found approximately 5% of naive CD4 clonotypes shared across four donors. Tissues were not sampled, only blood, and their repertoires likely differ.

Trimming cost V 5 bases and J 7 bases, with 18 bases left between them. Per the germline V gene, CDR1 is SGHTA and CDR2 is FQGNSA. The CDR3 has 15 amino acids. Some clones are missing from TCRdb's copy, which holds only in-frame ones; the method was immunoSEQ multiplex PCR. The sample includes roughly 2,500,000 clones, approximately 93% of them seen just once. Each donor was a Caucasian adult residing in Nashville, Tennessee. This sequence was found in a man between 18 and 35 years old in good health. Some clones in this sample may be carry-over from other donors' samples. Sequenced material: naive CD4+ T cells from PBMCs. Subset reported: CD45RA+ positively selected. The chain recombines TRBV7-2 with TRBJ1-5, with D hard to call. The CDR3 reads CASSPTLGSEQPQHF. The CDR3 DNA sequence: TGTGCCAGCAGCCCCACCCTGGGGTCGGAACAGCCCCAGCATTTT. The variable domain in full, with the rest retrieved from reference TRBV7-2 and TRBJ1-5, is GAGVSQSPSNKVTEKGKDVELRCDPISGHTALYWYRQSLGQGLEFLIYFQGNSAPDKSGLPSDRFSAERTGGSVSTLTIQRTQQEDSAVYLCASSPTLGSEQPQHFGDGTRLSIL.